These 12 T cell receptor beta chains share one sample of origin, sequenced in a study of early stage breast cancer tumors. TCRdb's table, derived via immunoSEQ multiplex PCR, lists solely in-frame clones and lacks some. The repertoire holds around 30,000 clones, with roughly two thirds as singletons. The material sequenced was blood. Receptor source: a person aged 45-60 years with breast cancer.

V usage is TRBV5-1 and J usage is TRBJ2-1; perhaps TRBD1 as D (5 bases). This CDR3 contains 13 residues. Germline V gene lookup returns CDR1 SGHRS and CDR2 YFSETQ. Between the trimmed V and J ends, which lost 0 bases and 13 bases, there was a span of 14 bases. Written as DNA, the CDR3 is TGCGCCAGCAGCTTGGTGGGTGGGGCCGGTCAGTTCTTC. Amino acid sequence: CASSLVGGAGQFF.

The chain is built from TRBV9 and TRBJ2-6; no clear D gene. The CDR3 is made up of 15 amino acids. CDR1 SGDLS and CDR2 YYNGEE come from the germline V gene. Trimming shortened V by 0 bases and J by 1 base, and 5 bases separated the two germline ends. This CDR3 reads CASSVAGSGANVLTF. CDR3 in DNA: TGTGCCAGCAGCGTAGCTGGGTCTGGGGCCAACGTCCTGACTTTC.

The chain links TRBV6-1 to TRBJ1-2; D not certain. This CDR3 contains 13 residues. CDR1 MNHNS and CDR2 SASEGT come from the germline V gene. V lost 5 bases and J lost 1, with 8 bases in between. This CDR3 reads CASSNGNNYGYTF. DNA of the CDR3: TGTGCCAGCAGTAACGGAAATAACTATGGCTACACCTTC.

The genes are TRBV4-1 and TRBJ1-2, with D hard to call. V was cut by 0 bases and J by 4 bases, with 12 bases left in between. The CDR3 extends over 15 amino acids. Germline V gives CDR1 MGHRA, CDR2 YSYEKL. The CDR3 protein is CASSQDSAGIYGYTF. In nucleotides, the CDR3 is TGCGCCAGCAGCCAAGATTCGGCAGGCATCTATGGCTACACCTTC.

CDR3 in amino acids: CASSEGSGAGYTEAFF. As DNA, the CDR3 is TGTGCCAGCAGTGAGGGAAGCGGGGCTGGGTACACTGAAGCTTTCTTT. The chain combines TRBV2 with TRBJ1-1; D is possibly TRBD1 (5 bases). The CDR3 extends over 16 amino acids. Germline-derived CDR1 and CDR2 are SNHLY and FYNNEI. V dropped 3 bases and J dropped 3 bases, with 17 bases sitting between them.

This clone was observed once. The chain couples TRBV5-6 to TRBJ1-2; D possibly corresponds to TRBD1 (5 bases). From germline, CDR1 is SGHDT and CDR2 YYEEEE. CDR3 length equals 16 residues. The germline V and J ends were trimmed by 0 bases and 3 bases, with 15 bases remaining between them. CDR3 region: CASSLAEWGRHYGYTF. DNA for the CDR3: TGTGCCAGCAGCTTGGCCGAGTGGGGGAGACACTATGGCTACACCTTC.

CDR3 residues: CASSPKGSPGEQFF. In DNA, the CDR3 is TGTGCCAGCAGCCCAAAGGGCAGTCCCGGGGAGCAGTTCTTC. This rearrangement joins TRBV7-9 to TRBJ2-1; D is uncertain. Germline-derived CDR1 and CDR2 are SEHNR and FQNEAQ (reference sequence). The CDR3 runs 14 residues. Trimming pared 5 bases from V and 10 bases from J, leaving 18 bases between.

This sequence joins TRBV21-1 and TRBJ1-2. TRBV21-1 is a pseudogene segment. This CDR3 contains 14 residues. DNA for the CDR3: TGTGCCAGCAGCAAAGAAGAGAAGGATTATGGCTACACCTTC. Translation: CASSKEEKDYGYTF.

The V call is TRBV5-6, the J call TRBJ2-7; 8 nucleotides align to TRBD2. The CDR3 has 14 amino acids. Trimming at V came to 4 bases and at J to 6 bases, leaving 9 bases not matched to a gene. The V gene's germline CDR1 is SGHDT and CDR2 YYEEEE. The CDR3 sequence: CASSVAAGVGEQYF. CDR3 in DNA: TGTGCCAGCAGCGTAGCAGCGGGAGTCGGCGAGCAGTACTTC. The whole variable domain, remainder taken from reference TRBV5-6 and TRBJ2-7, is DAGVTQSPTHLIKTRGQQVTLRCSPKSGHDTVSWYQQALGQGPQFIFQYYEEEERQRGNFPDRFSGHQFPNYSSELNVNALLLGDSALYLCASSVAAGVGEQYFGPGTRLTVT.

This clone was seen a few times. The genes are TRBV29-1 and TRBJ2-5, with TRBD2 matching over 10 bases. The germline V gene has CDR1 SQVTM and CDR2 ANQGSEA. This CDR3 is built from 13 residues. J gave up 4 bases and V 4 bases, and 3 bases lay outside the gene matches. The CDR3 is CSVVLAGRETQYF. In DNA form, the CDR3 reads TGCAGCGTTGTACTAGCGGGAAGAGAGACCCAGTACTTC.

The chain combines TRBV6-1 with TRBJ1-2; D perhaps matches TRBD1 (5 bases). The CDR3 has 13 residues. The germline gives CDR1 MNHNS, CDR2 SASEGT. Trimming pared 10 bases from V and 2 bases from J, leaving 14 bases between. CDR3 in amino acids: CATRQIVNYGYTF. CDR3 nucleotide sequence: TGTGCCACCCGACAGATTGTAAACTATGGCTACACCTTC.

CDR3 in amino acids: CASSLSSTAGLSYGYTF. CDR3 bases: TGCGCCAGCAGCTTGTCCTCTACGGCAGGACTCTCCTATGGCTACACCTTC. The J gene is TRBJ1-2, the V gene TRBV5-1, with unresolved D. The germline V and J ends were trimmed by 1 base and 4 bases, with 20 bases remaining between them. The CDR3 covers 17 residues. Germline V lookup: CDR1 SGHRS, CDR2 YFSETQ.